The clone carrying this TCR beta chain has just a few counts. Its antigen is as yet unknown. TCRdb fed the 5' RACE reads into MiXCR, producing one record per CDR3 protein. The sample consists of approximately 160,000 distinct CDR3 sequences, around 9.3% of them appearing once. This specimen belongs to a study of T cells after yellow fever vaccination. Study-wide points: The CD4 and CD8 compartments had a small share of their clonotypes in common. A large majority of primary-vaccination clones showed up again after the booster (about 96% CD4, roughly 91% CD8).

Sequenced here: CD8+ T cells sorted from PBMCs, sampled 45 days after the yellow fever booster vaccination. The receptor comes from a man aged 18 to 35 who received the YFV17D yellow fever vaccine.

This CDR3 is CASSQLLGTQYF. CDR3 DNA: TGCGCCAGCAGCCAGTTGCTTGGGACGCAGTATTTT. The chain has TRBV4-1 and TRBJ2-3; D remains ambiguous. CDR1 and CDR2 (germline): MGHRA, YSYEKL. CDR3 length: 12 amino acids. V shed 3 bases and J shed 9 bases, with 10 bases lying between them.